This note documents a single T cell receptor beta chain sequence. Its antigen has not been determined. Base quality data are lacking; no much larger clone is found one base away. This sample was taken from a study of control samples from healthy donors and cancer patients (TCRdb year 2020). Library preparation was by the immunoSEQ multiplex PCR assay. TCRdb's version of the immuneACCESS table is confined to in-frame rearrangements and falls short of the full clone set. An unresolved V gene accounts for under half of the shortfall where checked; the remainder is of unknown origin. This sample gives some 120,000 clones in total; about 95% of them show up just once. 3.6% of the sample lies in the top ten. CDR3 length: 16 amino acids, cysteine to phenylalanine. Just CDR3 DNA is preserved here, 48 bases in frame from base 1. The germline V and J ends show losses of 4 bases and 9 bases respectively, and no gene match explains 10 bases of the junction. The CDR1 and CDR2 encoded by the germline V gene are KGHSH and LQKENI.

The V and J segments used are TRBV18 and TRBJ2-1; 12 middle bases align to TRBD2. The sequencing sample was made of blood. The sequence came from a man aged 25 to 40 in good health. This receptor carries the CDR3 CASSLPALAGGTEQFF. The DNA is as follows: TGTGCCAGCTCACTTCCAGCACTAGCGGGGGGCACTGAGCAGTTCTTC.